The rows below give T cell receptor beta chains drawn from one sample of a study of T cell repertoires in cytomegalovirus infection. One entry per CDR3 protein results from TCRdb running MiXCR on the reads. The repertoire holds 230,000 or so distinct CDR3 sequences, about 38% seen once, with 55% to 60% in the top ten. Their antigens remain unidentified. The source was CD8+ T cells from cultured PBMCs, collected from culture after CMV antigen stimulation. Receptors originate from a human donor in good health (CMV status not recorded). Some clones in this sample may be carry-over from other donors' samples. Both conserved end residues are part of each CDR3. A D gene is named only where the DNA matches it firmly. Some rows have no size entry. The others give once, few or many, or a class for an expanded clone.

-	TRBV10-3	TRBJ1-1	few	TGTGCCATCAGTGAGTGGAGGATTGAAAACACTGAAGCTTTCTTT	CAISEWRIENTEAFF
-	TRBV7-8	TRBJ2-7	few	TGTGCCAGCAGCTCGTACTCTGACGGGGGCCGTGGCGAGCAGTACTTC	CASSSYSDGGRGEQYF
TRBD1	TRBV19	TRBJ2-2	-	TGTGCCAGTAGTATAACCTCGACAGGGGGCGCGGGCACCGGGGAGCTGTTTTTT	CASSITSTGGAGTGELFF
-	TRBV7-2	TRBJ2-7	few	TGTGCCAGCAGCCTATACAGCGAGCAGTACTTC	CASSLYSEQYF
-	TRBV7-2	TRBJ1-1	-	TGTGCCAGCAGCTTAGGGACGGGGTTGGTTGCGTTCTTT	CASSLGTGLVAFF
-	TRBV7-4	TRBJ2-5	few	TGTGCCAGCAGCTTATACGAAGGGATGGAGACCCAGTACTTC	CASSLYEGMETQYF
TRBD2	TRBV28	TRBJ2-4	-	TGTGCCAGCAGTTTGGAACGCGGGAGGGCCAAAAACATTCAGTACTTC	CASSLERGRAKNIQYF
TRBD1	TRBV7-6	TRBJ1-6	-	TGTGCCAGCAGCCGAGGACAGGGTGAGCCCCTCCACTTT	CASSRGQGEPLHF
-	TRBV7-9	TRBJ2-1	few	TGTGTCACGGCCTTCTACAATGAGCAGTTCTTC	CVTAFYNEQFF
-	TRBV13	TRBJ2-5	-	TGTGCCAGCAGCTCACCTGGAGGTAGGGGGACCCAGTACTTC	CASSSPGGRGTQYF
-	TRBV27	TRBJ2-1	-	TGTGCCAGCAGTGCAACCCGGGACAAAGAATACAATGAGCAGTTCTTC	CASSATRDKEYNEQFF
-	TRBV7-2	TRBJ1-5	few	TGTGCCAGCAGCTTAGACGGACGAATTTATAGCAATCAGCCCCAGCATTTT	CASSLDGRIYSNQPQHF
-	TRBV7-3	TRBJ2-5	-	TGTGCCAGCAGCTGGCCTTTAGGGGGGAGAGGAGGACGAGAGACCCAGTACTTC	CASSWPLGGRGGRETQYF
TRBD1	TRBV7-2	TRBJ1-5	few	TGTGCCAGCAGCTTAACAGGGGGTTGGGGCAATCAGCCCCAGCATTTT	CASSLTGGWGNQPQHF
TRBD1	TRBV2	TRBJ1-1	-	TGTGCCAGCAGTGAACCTTACGACAGGGGGAACACTGAAGCTTTCTTT	CASSEPYDRGNTEAFF
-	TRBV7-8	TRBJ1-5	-	TGTGCCAGCAGCCCCATGAGCACCGCTAGCAATCAGCCCCAGCATTTT	CASSPMSTASNQPQHF
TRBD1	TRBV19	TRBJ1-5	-	TGTGCCAGTAGTATTTGGTCGGACAGGAAGGGAGATCGGCCCCAGCATTTT	CASSIWSDRKGDRPQHF
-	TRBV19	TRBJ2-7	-	TGTGCCAGTAGTATAGATGGGAGGACATTCTACGAGCAGTACTTC	CASSIDGRTFYEQYF
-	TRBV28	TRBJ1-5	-	TGTGCCAGCAGAAATGCCGGACAGATAAATCAGCCCCAGCATTTT	CASRNAGQINQPQHF
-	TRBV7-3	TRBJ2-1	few	TGTGCCAGCAGCGCCGCCGGGACTCGCTCCTACAATGAGCAGTTCTTC	CASSAAGTRSYNEQFF
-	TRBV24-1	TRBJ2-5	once	TGTGCCACCAGTGATTCGTACCAAGAGACCCAGTACTTC	CATSDSYQETQYF
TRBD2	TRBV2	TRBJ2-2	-	TGTGCCAGAGCTAGCGGGGGCGGCGCCGGGGAGCTGTTTTTT	CARASGGGAGELFF
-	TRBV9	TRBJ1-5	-	TGTGCCAGCAGCGTAGGACAGAATCAGCCCCAGCATTTT	CASSVGQNQPQHF
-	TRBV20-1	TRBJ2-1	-	TGCAGTGCTAGCCCACCGGCTGAGGTTAACTTATACAATGAGCAGTTCTTC	CSASPPAEVNLYNEQFF
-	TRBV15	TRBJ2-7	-	TGTGCCACCAGCAGAGATGGGCTGTTCTACGAGCAGTACTTC	CATSRDGLFYEQYF
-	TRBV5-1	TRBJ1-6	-	TGCGCCAGCAGCTTATCATCAGGTTCACCCCTCCACTTT	CASSLSSGSPLHF
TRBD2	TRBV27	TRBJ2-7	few	TGTGCCAGCAGTTATCAACTAGCGGGAGGGCCCCACGAGCAGTACTTC	CASSYQLAGGPHEQYF
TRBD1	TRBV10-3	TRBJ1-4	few	TGTGCCGCCCGGGACAGCTCAAATGAAAAACTGTTTTTT	CAARDSSNEKLFF
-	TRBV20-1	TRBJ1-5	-	TGCAGTGCTAGAGATAAGGCAGGAATTAATAGCAATCAGCCCCAGCATTTT	CSARDKAGINSNQPQHF
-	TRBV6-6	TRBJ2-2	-	TGTGCCGGAAGGGGGATAGAGAACACCGGGGAGCTGTTTTTT	CAGRGIENTGELFF
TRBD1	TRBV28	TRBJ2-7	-	TGTGCCAGCAGACCCGACAGGGTCGACCCCCGCTACGAGCAGTACTTC	CASRPDRVDPRYEQYF
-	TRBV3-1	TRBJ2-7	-	TGTGCCAGCAGCCAAGTCTGGCCGACCAAGGAGCAGTACTTC	CASSQVWPTKEQYF
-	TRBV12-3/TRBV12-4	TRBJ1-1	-	TGTGCCAGCAGATCCGCTGACGAGAACACTGAAGCTTTCTTT	CASRSADENTEAFF
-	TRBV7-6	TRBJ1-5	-	TGTGCCAGCAGCTTAGCGGCACCCAATCAGCCCCAGCATTTT	CASSLAAPNQPQHF
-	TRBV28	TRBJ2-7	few	TGTGCCAGCACTCAGCGGCGTCTCTCCTACGAGCAGTACTTC	CASTQRRLSYEQYF
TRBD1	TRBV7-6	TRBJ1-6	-	TGTGCCAGCAGCTCACCGGGACAGGGGAATTCACCCCTCCACTTT	CASSSPGQGNSPLHF
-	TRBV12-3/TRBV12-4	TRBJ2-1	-	TGTGCCAGCAAAGGGAAGGAGTACAATGAGCAGTTCTTC	CASKGKEYNEQFF
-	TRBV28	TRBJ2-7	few	TGTGCCAGCAGTTTACTGGACACGCTCTACGAGCAGTACTTC	CASSLLDTLYEQYF
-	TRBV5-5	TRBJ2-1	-	TGTGCCAGCAGCTTGGCCGGGGAAGACAATGAGCAGTTCTTC	CASSLAGEDNEQFF
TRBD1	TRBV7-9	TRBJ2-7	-	TGTGCCAGCAGCCCCCCGGGACAGGGGACGGGGGTAGCTTCCTACGAGCAGTACTTC	CASSPPGQGTGVASYEQYF
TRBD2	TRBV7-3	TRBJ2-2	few	TGTGCCAGCAGCGCCGGACTAGCGGGCTTTTCAGGGGAGCTGTTTTTT	CASSAGLAGFSGELFF
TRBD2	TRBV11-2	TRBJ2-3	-	TGTGCCAGCAGCTTAGGCGGGGGGGCCACAGATACGCAGTATTTT	CASSLGGGATDTQYF
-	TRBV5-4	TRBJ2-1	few	TGTGCCAGCAGCTTAAGACTAGATTACAATGAGCAGTTCTTC	CASSLRLDYNEQFF
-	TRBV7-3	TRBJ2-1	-	TGTGCCAGCAGCTTAAGTGGGGGGGCCTCTGGTGAGCAGTTCTTC	CASSLSGGASGEQFF
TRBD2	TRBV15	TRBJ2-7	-	TGTGCCACCAGCAGCGGTAGCGGGGGGTACGAGCAGTACTTC	CATSSGSGGYEQYF
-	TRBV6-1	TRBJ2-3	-	TGTGCCAGCAAGAGAAGGGGAAGCACAGATACGCAGTATTTT	CASKRRGSTDTQYF
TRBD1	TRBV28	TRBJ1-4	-	TGTGCCAGCACCCAGGGGGGGGTTTCTAATGAAAAACTGTTTTTT	CASTQGGVSNEKLFF
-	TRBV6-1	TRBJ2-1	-	TGTGCCAGCAGTGAATGGGGAGTGGGAAACAATGAGCAGTTCTTC	CASSEWGVGNNEQFF
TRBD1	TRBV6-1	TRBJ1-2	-	TGTGCCAGCACCGACAGGGGAAGAGTCGGCTACACCTTC	CASTDRGRVGYTF
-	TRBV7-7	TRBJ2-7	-	TGTGCCAGCAGCTTAGAACTCAGGAGCGAGCAGTACTTC	CASSLELRSEQYF